This entry is about one T cell receptor (beta chain). Germline lookup yields CDR1 SGHKS and CDR2 YYEKEE (reference sequence). The CDR3 runs to 13 residues. Following a re-call of the 5' RACE reads, TCRdb has one entry per CDR3 protein and lacks DNA. The listing records approximately 330,000 distinct CDR3 sequences. The source of the sample is a study of monozygotic twins with inflammatory bowel disease. The clonotype was recovered from a human donor with ulcerative colitis or Crohn's disease, or a healthy co-twin of an affected twin (not recorded which). This chain connects TRBV5-5 to TRBJ2-1; TCRdb selects TRBD2, and the lack of DNA leaves this call unchecked. The sample was blood. The CDR3 here is CASSLVSSGDLSF.